The clone carrying this T cell receptor beta chain turned up a few times. The V gene's germline CDR1 is SGHRS and CDR2 YFSETQ. The CDR3 contains 15 residues. Trimming pared 3 bases from V and 0 bases from J, leaving 10 bases between. Clones were sequenced by immunoSEQ multiplex PCR, and TCRdb holds only the in-frame ones, with some missing. Among 150,000 to 200,000 clones, more than 75% were seen once, and the ten largest hold about 17%. The data were taken from a study of blood T cell repertoires in COVID-19. The overall study: Samples representing acute and convalescent COVID-19 were sourced from the United States, Italy and Spain.

This receptor was taken from a woman between 45 and 60 years old with acute COVID-19. The sequencing sample was made of PBMCs or T cells enriched from blood (not recorded which). The V call is TRBV5-1, the J call TRBJ1-3, with D hard to call. The chain's CDR3 is CASSWAGRSGNTIYF. The CDR3 DNA sequence: TGCGCCAGCAGCTGGGCAGGCCGCTCTGGAAACACCATATATTTT.